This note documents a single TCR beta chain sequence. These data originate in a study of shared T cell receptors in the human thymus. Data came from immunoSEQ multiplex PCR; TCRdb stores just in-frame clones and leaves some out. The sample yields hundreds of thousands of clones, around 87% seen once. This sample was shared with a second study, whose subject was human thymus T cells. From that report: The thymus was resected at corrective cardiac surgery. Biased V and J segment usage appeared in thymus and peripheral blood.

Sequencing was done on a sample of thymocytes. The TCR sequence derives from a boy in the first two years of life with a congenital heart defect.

CDR3 region: CASSLSAGVREQYF. CDR3 nucleotides: TGTGCCAGCAGCTTAAGTGCGGGAGTTCGCGAGCAGTACTTC. V gene TRBV11-1 combines with J gene TRBJ2-7; TRBD2 agrees at 7 bases. This CDR3 comprises 14 residues. Germline loops: CDR1 SGHAT, CDR2 FQDESV (reference sequence). J was trimmed by 6 bases and V by 2 bases; bases with no gene match: 7.